These 20 T cell receptor beta chains were all obtained from the same sample, sequenced in a study of pediatric ulcerative colitis. The method was immunoSEQ multiplex PCR; TCRdb's version includes in-frame clones alone and lacks a portion of them. The sample has roughly 54,000 clones; around 87% are singletons. The specimen sequenced was blood. These receptors all stem from a boy under 18 who was a control in a study of pediatric ulcerative colitis.

V and J are TRBV28 and TRBJ2-3; 7 bases fit TRBD2. J lost 2 bases, V lost 6 bases, and 11 bases had no gene match. The CDR3 is 16 residues long. Germline V gives CDR1 MDHEN, CDR2 SYDVKM. The CDR3 DNA reads TGTGCCAGCAGCCCCTCAGCGGGACGCTTCACAGATACGCAGTATTTT. It encodes CASSPSAGRFTDTQYF.

The V call is TRBV29-1, the J call TRBJ1-1; D not certain. The CDR3 extends over 14 amino acids. The V end lost 6 bases, the J end lost 4 bases, and 18 bases lay between the germline ends. Germline CDR1 and CDR2: SQVTM and ANQGSEA. CDR3 nucleotide sequence: TGCAGCGTCGTACGGACCGCCCTAGGCACTGAAGCTTTCTTT. Translating gives CSVVRTALGTEAFF.

The CDR3 DNA reads as TGCAGTGCTAGTCAGTACGATGAGCAGTTCTTC. Protein: CSASQYDEQFF. V is TRBV20-1 and J is TRBJ2-1; D gene ambiguous. CDR3 length equals 11 residues. Germline values: CDR1 DFQATT, CDR2 SNEGSKA (reference sequence). The V and J ends lost 3 bases and 8 bases respectively, with 8 bases between them.

This chain links TRBV4-2 with TRBJ2-3, with 9 bases lining up with TRBD2. Germline CDR1 reads LGHNA; CDR2 reads YNFKEQ. V lost 1 base and J lost 6; bases outside the gene matches: 8. This CDR3 has 16 residues. Written as DNA, the CDR3 is TGTGCCAGCAGCCAAGTGGGTAGCGGGAGTATTGATACGCAGTATTTT. Its translation is CASSQVGSGSIDTQYF.

The genes are TRBV7-2 and TRBJ2-7, with 9 bases identical to TRBD2. Germline lookup yields CDR1 SGHTA and CDR2 FQGNSA. The J segment lost 4 bases and the V segment lost 4 bases, leaving 5 bases of the junction unmatched. This CDR3 is built from 14 residues. This CDR3 is CASSSPGLAYEQYF. The CDR3 DNA reads TGTGCCAGCAGCTCCCCGGGACTAGCTTACGAGCAGTACTTC.

The chain carries TRBV4-1 and TRBJ2-3; 8 bases match TRBD2. The CDR3 contains 15 residues. With 8 bases clipped from V and 1 base from J, the junction kept 8 bases outside the gene matches. Germline V gives CDR1 MGHRA, CDR2 YSYEKL. Here the CDR3 DNA reads TGCGCCAGCGCCGAACTAGCGGTGCGCACAGATACGCAGTATTTT. Amino acid sequence: CASAELAVRTDTQYF.

The gene calls are TRBV28 and TRBJ1-1, with D possibly TRBD1 on 6 matching bases. V was shortened by 5 bases and J by 8 bases, with 12 bases between the two germline ends. CDR3 size: 12 residues. Germline V gene sequence: CDR1 MDHEN, CDR2 SYDVKM. CDR3 DNA: TGTGCCAGCAGTCGAGGGGGGAAGGAAGCTTTCTTT. It translates to CASSRGGKEAFF.

The V and J genes are TRBV29-1 and TRBJ1-5; maybe TRBD1 (5 bases). Germline assignment: CDR1 SQVTM and CDR2 ANQGSEA. The CDR3 is 12 amino acids. V gave up 6 bases and J gave up 3 bases, with 9 bases separating them. CDR3 loop: CSVGTINQPQHF. CDR3 in DNA: TGCAGCGTAGGGACGATCAATCAGCCCCAGCATTTT.

The chain employs TRBV2 and TRBJ2-1, with a possible D match to TRBD1 (6 bases). In germline, CDR1 is SNHLY, CDR2 FYNNEI. Trimming took 6 bases from V and 0 from J, leaving 9 bases between them. The CDR3 length is 14 residues. DNA for the CDR3: TGTGCCAGCAGCCAGGGGCTCTCCTACAATGAGCAGTTCTTC. Amino acid sequence: CASSQGLSYNEQFF.

This clone was observed once. The CDR3 bases are TGTGCCAGCAGTACTAGCGCTGGTTACACCGGGGAGCTGTTTTTT. It is translated as CASSTSAGYTGELFF. The chain combines TRBV6-5 with TRBJ2-2, with 7 bases identical to TRBD2. CDR1 and CDR2 (germline): MNHEY, SVGAGI. The trim removed 5 bases at V and 3 bases at J, leaving 6 bases unmatched. This CDR3 has 15 residues.

The table lists this clone with a count of one. V usage is TRBV6-5 and J usage is TRBJ2-7; unclear D gene. The length of the CDR3 is 15 residues. Germline loops: CDR1 MNHEY, CDR2 SVGAGI. Trimming stripped 5 bases from V and 4 bases from J, with 18 bases between. The CDR3 is CASSPYSYSLYEQYF. The CDR3 region has the DNA TGTGCCAGCAGTCCCTACTCTTACTCCCTTTACGAGCAGTACTTC.

V is TRBV19 and J is TRBJ1-2, with D perhaps TRBD1 (5 bases). Germline CDR1 and CDR2: LNHDA and SQIVND (reference sequence). The CDR3 consists of 16 residues. Trimming pared 7 bases from V and 2 bases from J, leaving 20 bases between. The chain's CDR3 is CASIPGPRRINYGYTF. For the CDR3, the DNA is TGTGCCAGTATACCGGGACCGAGACGAATAAACTATGGCTACACCTTC.

The CDR3 here is CASRGQISNTGELFF. In DNA, the CDR3 is TGTGCCAGTAGGGGACAGATTTCAAACACCGGGGAGCTGTTTTTT. V and J are TRBV27 and TRBJ2-2, with TRBD1 identical over 7 bases. V lost 9 bases and J lost 2; bases outside the gene matches: 9. Germline CDR1 reads MNHEY; CDR2 reads SMNVEV (reference sequence). This CDR3 has 15 residues.

The V gene is TRBV10-3, the J gene TRBJ2-1; no definite D call. The ends were cut back, 2 bases at V and 9 bases at J, with 8 bases in the middle. The CDR3 totals 12 residues. Germline V lookup: CDR1 ENHRY, CDR2 SYGVKD. CDR3 residues: CAISEGRVEQFF. The CDR3 nucleotides are TGTGCCATCAGTGAGGGACGGGTTGAGCAGTTCTTC.

This sequence joins TRBV5-4 and TRBJ2-6, with no clear D. Germline CDR1 and CDR2: SGHNT and YYREEE (reference sequence). The V and J ends lost 3 bases and 0 bases respectively, with 4 bases between them. This CDR3 region has 14 residues. CDR3 protein: CASSSYSGANVLTF. Written as DNA, the CDR3 is TGTGCCAGCAGCTCCTACTCTGGGGCCAACGTCCTGACTTTC.

The J gene is TRBJ2-7, the V gene TRBV27; 11 bases are a match to TRBD1. CDR3 length: 19 amino acids. Germline assignment: CDR1 MNHEY and CDR2 SMNVEV (reference sequence). Germline trimming cut 5 bases from V and 0 bases from J; bases unmatched to any gene: 15. The chain's CDR3 is CASSLWTGGNPPSSYEQYF. The CDR3 coding sequence is TGTGCCAGCAGTCTATGGACAGGGGGCAACCCCCCCAGCTCCTACGAGCAGTACTTC.

V usage is TRBV20-1 and J usage is TRBJ1-2; the D gene is possibly TRBD1 (5 bases). Germline V gene lookup returns CDR1 DFQATT and CDR2 SNEGSKA (reference sequence). The V end lost 7 bases, the J end lost 3 bases, and 9 bases lay between the germline ends. The CDR3 runs 11 residues. CDR3 sequence (DNA): TGCAGTGACGGGACTGACTATGGCTACACCTTC. Encoded protein: CSDGTDYGYTF.

This clone was detected once. The chain uses TRBV7-9 and TRBJ1-1, with 8 nucleotides matching TRBD1. Germline lookup yields CDR1 SEHNR and CDR2 FQNEAQ (reference sequence). J lost 5 bases, V lost 4 bases, and 15 bases had no gene match. The CDR3 runs to 17 residues. The CDR3 DNA reads TGTGCCAGCAGCTCCTACGGACAGGGAGGGACTTGGACTGAAGCTTTCTTT. This codes for CASSSYGQGGTWTEAFF.

This sequence joins TRBV28 and TRBJ1-2, with 8 bases lining up with TRBD1. CDR3 length: 16 residues. Unmatched junction bases numbered 9, after V lost 0 bases and J lost 6 bases. From germline, CDR1 is MDHEN and CDR2 SYDVKM. The CDR3 protein is CASSLCQQGDRNGYTF. For the CDR3, the DNA is TGTGCCAGCAGTTTATGTCAACAGGGGGATAGAAATGGCTACACCTTC.

The chain has TRBV7-2 and TRBJ1-1; perhaps TRBD1 as D (5 bases). V lost 4 bases, J lost 1 base, and 13 bases lay in between. Germline V gene sequence: CDR1 SGHTA, CDR2 FQGNSA. The CDR3 is 15 residues long. The CDR3 loop is CASSSTWGGNTEAFF. The CDR3 DNA follows: TGTGCCAGCAGCTCCACCTGGGGGGGGAACACTGAAGCTTTCTTT.